Reported below is one TCR beta chain. The V and J ends lost 0 bases and 6 bases respectively, with 10 bases between them. Looked up from germline, CDR1 is SGHTA and CDR2 is FQGNSA. The CDR3 contains 14 residues. These data come from a study of blood T cell repertoires in COVID-19. Authors' processing steps: Reference gene primer amplification gave nucleated cell count estimates. TCRdb keeps only in-frame clones here, not all; method: immunoSEQ multiplex PCR. V and J calls and clone size are as listed in that table; D and trimming were resolved from the DNA. The sample carries some 260,000 clones, approximately 88% recorded once.

The rearrangement joins TRBV7-2 to TRBJ2-3; TRBD2 is a possible D gene (6 bases). The TCR was taken from a woman in her twenties or thirties with COVID-19, enrolled during active disease. Sequenced sample: peripheral blood. For the CDR3, the DNA is TGTGCCAGCAGCTTAGCCCGGGGGACGGATACGCAGTATTTT. Protein: CASSLARGTDTQYF.